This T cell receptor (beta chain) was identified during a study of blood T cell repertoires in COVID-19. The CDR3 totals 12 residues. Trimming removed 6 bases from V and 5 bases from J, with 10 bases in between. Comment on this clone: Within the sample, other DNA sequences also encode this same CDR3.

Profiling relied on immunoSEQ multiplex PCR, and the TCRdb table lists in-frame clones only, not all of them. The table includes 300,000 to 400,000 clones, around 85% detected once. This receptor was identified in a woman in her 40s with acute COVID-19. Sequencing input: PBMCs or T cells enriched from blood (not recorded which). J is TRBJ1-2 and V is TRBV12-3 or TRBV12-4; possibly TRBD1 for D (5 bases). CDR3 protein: CASSPGGYGYTF. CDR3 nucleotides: TGTGCCAGCAGCCCCGGGGGATATGGCTACACCTTC.